The 21 T cell receptor beta chains below were found in one sample sequenced in a study of cytomegalovirus exposure and HLA in healthy donors. With 60 Vbeta and 13 Jbeta primers, the PCR was carried out. This table comes from immunoSEQ multiplex PCR, and its TCRdb copy is limited to in-frame clones, with some not included. The repertoire has over 75,000 clones, around 59% of them found once; the top ten carry roughly 2%. The sample was PBMCs. Every receptor here comes from a human donor in good health.

This sequence joins TRBV19 and TRBJ1-5; TRBD1 is a possible D gene (5 bases). From germline, CDR1 is LNHDA and CDR2 SQIVND (reference sequence). V was pared by 5 bases and J by 4 bases, with 12 bases between. The CDR3 is made up of 14 amino acids. Here the CDR3 DNA reads TGTGCCAGTAGTCTTGGGCCAGGGAATCAGCCCCAGCATTTT. Residues: CASSLGPGNQPQHF.

V is TRBV19 and J is TRBJ1-2, with D hard to call. There are 12 residues in the CDR3. Between the trimmed V and J ends, which lost 3 bases and 6 bases, there was a span of 8 bases. Per germline, CDR1 LNHDA and CDR2 SQIVND (reference sequence). The CDR3 nucleotides are TGTGCCAGTAGTATGGGAGGGAATGGCTACACCTTC. It specifies CASSMGGNGYTF. Filled out from reference TRBV19 and TRBJ1-2, the complete variable domain reads DGGITQSPKYLFRKEGQNVTLSCEQNLNHDAMYWYRQDPGQGLRLIYYSQIVNDFQKGDIAEGYSVSREKKESFPLTVTSAQKNPTAFYLCASSMGGNGYTFGSGTRLTVV.

This clone has more than one count but fewer than ten. The chain links TRBV18 to TRBJ2-3; 9 bases fit TRBD2. The CDR3 contains 17 residues. V shed 2 bases, J shed 3 bases, and the junction held 9 bases outside the gene matches. CDR1 and CDR2 from the germline V gene are KGHSH and LQKENI. This chain's CDR3 is CASSPIAGARGTDTQYF. As DNA, the CDR3 is TGTGCCAGCTCACCAATAGCGGGGGCCAGAGGGACAGATACGCAGTATTTT.

This chain connects TRBV7-6 to TRBJ2-7; 11 nucleotides agree with TRBD1. The germline V gene has CDR1 SGHVS and CDR2 FNYEAQ. This CDR3 region has 14 residues. Germline trimming cut 5 bases from V and 3 bases from J; bases unmatched to any gene: 3. CDR3 sequence: CASSPGTGGYEQYF. The CDR3 coding sequence is TGTGCCAGCAGCCCCGGGACAGGGGGCTACGAGCAGTACTTC.

The chain recombines TRBV10-2 with TRBJ2-3; D gene ambiguous. The CDR3 is made up of 15 amino acids. Trimming removed 5 bases at V and 0 bases at J, with 12 bases between. Germline V gives CDR1 WSHSY, CDR2 SAAADI. In nucleotides, the CDR3 is TGCGCCAGCAGTAAACCCCTTACTAGCACAGATACGCAGTATTTT. Amino acid sequence: CASSKPLTSTDTQYF.

This sequence joins TRBV5-1 and TRBJ2-1; tentative D call: TRBD1 (6 bases). CDR3 length: 15 amino acids. Trimming stripped 1 base from V and 5 bases from J, with 13 bases between. Germline CDR1 reads SGHRS; CDR2 reads YFSETQ. In DNA, the CDR3 is TGCGCCAGCAGCTTGTTTCCAGGGGCGGACAATGAGCAGTTCTTC. It is translated as CASSLFPGADNEQFF.

The V call is TRBV7-8, the J call TRBJ2-7; 7 bases align to TRBD2. The V gene end was trimmed by 11 bases and the J gene end by 3 bases; junction bases not matched to a gene: 16. Germline V lookup: CDR1 SGHVS, CDR2 FQNEAQ. This CDR3 has 15 amino acids. The CDR3 region is CASRDGGLYNYEQYF. In nucleotides, the CDR3 is TGTGCCTCCCGGGACGGGGGACTATACAACTACGAGCAGTACTTC. Drawing the rest from reference TRBV7-8 and TRBJ2-7, the complete variable domain is GAGVSQSPRYKVAKRGQDVALRCDPISGHVSLFWYQQALGQGPEFLTYFQNEAQLDKSGLPSDRFFAERPEGSVSTLKIQRTQQEDSAVYLCASRDGGLYNYEQYFGPGTRLTVT.

This clone was observed a handful of times. This chain's CDR3 is CASSQWTGGSYNEQFF. The CDR3 region has the DNA TGTGCCAGCAGCCAATGGACAGGGGGTTCCTACAATGAGCAGTTCTTC. The rearrangement uses TRBV14 and TRBJ2-1; 10 nucleotides agree with TRBD1. The length of the CDR3 is 16 residues. Germline V gene data show CDR1 as SGHDN and CDR2 as FVKESK. J lost 1 base, V lost 2 bases, and 2 bases had no gene match. The full variable domain, in which reference TRBV14 and TRBJ2-1 provide the parts outside the CDR3, is EAGVTQFPSHSVIEKGQTVTLRCDPISGHDNLYWYRRVMGKEIKFLLHFVKESKQDESGMPNNRFLAERTGGTYSTLKVQPAELEDSGVYFCASSQWTGGSYNEQFFGPGTRLTVL.

CDR3 loop: CASSLGANTEAFF. CDR3 in DNA: TGTGCCAGCAGCTTGGGGGCGAACACTGAAGCTTTCTTT. The chain has TRBV7-3 and TRBJ1-1; a possible D gene is TRBD1 (6 bases). Looked up from germline, CDR1 is SGHTA and CDR2 is FQGTGA. Trimming removed 3 bases at V and 1 base at J, with 6 bases between. This CDR3 has 13 amino acids.

This clone has only a few counts. This chain links TRBV11-2 with TRBJ1-2, with 8 bases that match TRBD1. Germline assignment: CDR1 SGHAT and CDR2 FQNNGV. The trim removed 4 bases at V and 8 bases at J, leaving 15 bases unmatched. The CDR3 is 16 residues long. The CDR3 sequence is CASSSQGTGLSWGYTF. The CDR3 coding sequence is TGTGCCAGCAGCTCCCAGGGGACAGGATTATCCTGGGGCTACACCTTC.

V is TRBV6-5 and J is TRBJ2-3; TRBD2 is a possible D gene (6 bases). The germline CDR1 and CDR2 sequences are MNHEY and SVGAGI. V was clipped by 6 bases and J by 6 bases, with 19 bases between them. The CDR3 length is 15 residues. The CDR3 DNA follows: TGTGCCAGCAGCCCCGACTGGGCGGGGTCGGATACGCAGTATTTT. Amino acids: CASSPDWAGSDTQYF.

The chain recombines TRBV6-5 with TRBJ2-4, with a tentative D call TRBD1 (5 bases). This CDR3 contains 14 residues. Germline lookup yields CDR1 MNHEY and CDR2 SVGAGI. The germline V and J ends were trimmed by 4 bases and 6 bases, with 13 bases remaining between them. CDR3 coding DNA: TGTGCCAGCAGTTTGGTCGAGCAGGGAAACATTCAGTACTTC. As protein: CASSLVEQGNIQYF.

V is TRBV5-4 and J is TRBJ2-1, with TRBD2 as a possible D gene (6 bases). Per germline, CDR1 SGHNT and CDR2 YYREEE (reference sequence). This CDR3 is 15 amino acids long. V lost 3 bases and J 1 base, leaving 11 bases between the germline ends. The CDR3 nucleotides read TGTGCCAGCAGCTGGGACTGGAAATCCTACAATGAGCAGTTCTTC. Its translation is CASSWDWKSYNEQFF.

The rearrangement joins TRBV5-1 to TRBJ1-1, with 8 nucleotides matching TRBD1. With V trimmed by 4 bases and J by 3 bases, 5 bases remained unmatched. The CDR3 sequence is 14 residues long. CDR1 and CDR2 (germline): SGHRS, YFSETQ. CDR3 sequence (DNA): TGCGCCAGCAGCGCCAGGGGGCGGGACACTGAAGCTTTCTTT. Translated: CASSARGRDTEAFF.

The V gene is TRBV14, the J gene TRBJ1-1; possibly TRBD1 for D (6 bases). The CDR3 loop spans 13 amino acids. V gave up 0 bases and J gave up 4 bases, with 6 bases separating them. CDR1 SGHDN and CDR2 FVKESK come from the germline V gene. CDR3 sequence: CASSQDRGTEAFF. CDR3 nucleotides: TGTGCCAGCAGCCAAGACAGGGGCACTGAAGCTTTCTTT.

The chain carries TRBV2 and TRBJ1-1, with a possible D match to TRBD1 (5 bases). The germline V gene has CDR1 SNHLY and CDR2 FYNNEI. This CDR3 has 14 residues. V lost 4 bases, J lost 3 bases, and 12 bases lay in between. The CDR3 sequence: CASSAGPGDTEAFF. In nucleotides, the CDR3 is TGTGCCAGCAGTGCGGGACCGGGGGACACTGAAGCTTTCTTT.

This clone has only a few counts. This chain uses TRBV6-1 with TRBJ2-5; 9 nucleotides line up with TRBD2. The germline CDR1 and CDR2 sequences are MNHNS and SASEGT. V shed 6 bases and J 5 bases; nucleotides not matched to a gene: 7. The CDR3 extends over 14 amino acids. CDR3 loop: CASSLGLAAETQYF. The CDR3 DNA is TGTGCCAGCAGCTTGGGACTAGCTGCTGAGACCCAGTACTTC.

V usage is TRBV11-3 and J usage is TRBJ2-7; TRBD2 matches 7 bases. The CDR3 covers 16 residues. Germline CDR1 SGHNT, CDR2 YENEEA. The V segment lost 5 bases and the J segment 3 bases; nucleotides outside the gene matches: 13. For the CDR3, the DNA is TGTGCCAGCAGCCGAGGCGGGGGTGGGGTTGGCTACGAGCAGTACTTC. Translating it yields CASSRGGGGVGYEQYF.

The V gene is TRBV30, the J gene TRBJ1-5; D is ambiguous. There are 14 residues in the CDR3. V gave up 2 bases and J gave up 1 base, with 9 bases separating them. Germline CDR1 GTSNPN, CDR2 SVGIG (reference sequence). The CDR3 region has the DNA TGTGCCTGGAGTCTTGTCTCGAGCAATCAGCCCCAGCATTTT. Its protein product is CAWSLVSSNQPQHF.

The chain combines TRBV6-5 with TRBJ1-1; maybe TRBD1 (5 bases). V was shortened by 4 bases and J by 4 bases, with 10 bases between the two germline ends. The CDR3 is made up of 13 amino acids. CDR1 and CDR2 from the germline V gene are MNHEY and SVGAGI. CDR3 sequence: CASSFGRGTEAFF. The CDR3 nucleotides are TGTGCCAGCAGTTTCGGGAGGGGCACTGAAGCTTTCTTT.

The rearrangement uses TRBV9 and TRBJ2-5, with D possibly TRBD2 on 6 matching bases. The CDR3 has 14 residues. The V gene's germline CDR1 is SGDLS and CDR2 YYNGEE. The V and J ends lost 3 bases and 2 bases respectively, with 11 bases between them. The CDR3 spells CASSGGRPQETQYF. In nucleotides, the CDR3 is TGTGCCAGCAGCGGGGGGAGGCCTCAAGAGACCCAGTACTTC.